Given below is one TCR beta chain in context. No antigen is known for it. No base-level quality is on record; no much larger clone is a single base apart. Participants in the prospective study were aged about 18 to 100 years, lived in 20 to 25 United States geographic areas, and enrolled through a virtual design. In the prospective study, cohorts were assigned on the basis of participant-reported clinical history obtained from a screening survey and a study questionnaire. Recovered participants in ImmuneRACE Cohort 3 were defined by two consecutive negative NP/OP PCR tests, clearance by a healthcare professional, or resolution of symptoms. Mobile phlebotomists in the prospective study collected whole blood, serum and a nasopharyngeal or oropharyngeal swab from every participant. Over an approximately 2-month period, participants in the prospective study had the option of providing additional blood draws and questionnaires. Prospective study blood samples were shipped either frozen or at room temperature before DNA extraction.

The immunoSEQ Assay, a bias-controlled multiplex PCR, was used to amplify TCRbeta CDR3 regions from genomic DNA. The paper's data handling went like this. Within the assay, amplification of reference gene primers was used to estimate how many nucleated cells each sample contained. Sequence reads were collapsed and filtered to measure the absolute abundance of every unique TCRbeta CDR3 rearrangement. For each sample, productive Simpson clonality was calculated as the square root of Simpson's diversity index across productive rearrangements. TCRdb limited this immuneACCESS table to in-frame rearrangements with V and J called. A share of clones is missing; checked studies link under half to unresolved V genes, and the rest is unexplained. The D gene and trimming were derived from the DNA, and the V and J assignments and clone size from that table. The sample profile shows 370,000 or so clones; about 89% of them were found once. The ten largest account for approximately 1.3% of the sample.

These data come from a study of blood T cell repertoires in COVID-19 (dated by TCRdb to between 2020 and 2021). Study-level background: Samples covering the acute and convalescent phases of COVID-19 were provided by collaborators in the United States, Italy and Spain. Samples came from the ongoing ImmuneRACE study (first 160 participants) plus 1,254 subjects from 6 global collaborators. Nearly every sample came with metadata listing a de-identified subject ID, COVID-19 status, age in years and sex. The repertoires were released in a freely available public database meant as a resource for research on the immune response to SARS-CoV-2. Where available, HLA class I and class II types were taken from metadata supplied by the sample provider and were not determined by assay-based typing. Subjects who had been exposed to COVID-19, were actively infected with it, or had recovered from it provided the deeply sampled blood TCRbeta repertoires that made up the dataset. The prospective study material was composed of cDNA or gDNA derived from T cells, B-cell-depleted T cells, or PBMCs.

What the authors observed across the whole study: The amount of clinical and demographic metadata varied by source and participant and was provided uncurated.

According to the germline V gene (reference sequence), CDR1 reads MNHEY and CDR2 reads SMNVEV. Relative to germline, V is missing 2 bases and J is missing 1 base, with 6 bases of the junction outside any gene match. Spanning cysteine to phenylalanine, the CDR3 consists of 16 amino acids. The CDR3 DNA has 48 bases and is translated from base 1. Material for sequencing was PBMCs or T cells enriched from blood (not recorded which). The sequence was collected from a man aged 25 to 40 who had recovered from COVID-19. The sequence joins TRBV27 to TRBJ1-1; 8 bases in between match TRBD1. The CDR3 corresponds to CASSLQTGGGNTEAFF. The DNA sequence is given as TGTGCCAGCAGTTTACAAACAGGGGGAGGGAACACTGAAGCTTTCTTT.